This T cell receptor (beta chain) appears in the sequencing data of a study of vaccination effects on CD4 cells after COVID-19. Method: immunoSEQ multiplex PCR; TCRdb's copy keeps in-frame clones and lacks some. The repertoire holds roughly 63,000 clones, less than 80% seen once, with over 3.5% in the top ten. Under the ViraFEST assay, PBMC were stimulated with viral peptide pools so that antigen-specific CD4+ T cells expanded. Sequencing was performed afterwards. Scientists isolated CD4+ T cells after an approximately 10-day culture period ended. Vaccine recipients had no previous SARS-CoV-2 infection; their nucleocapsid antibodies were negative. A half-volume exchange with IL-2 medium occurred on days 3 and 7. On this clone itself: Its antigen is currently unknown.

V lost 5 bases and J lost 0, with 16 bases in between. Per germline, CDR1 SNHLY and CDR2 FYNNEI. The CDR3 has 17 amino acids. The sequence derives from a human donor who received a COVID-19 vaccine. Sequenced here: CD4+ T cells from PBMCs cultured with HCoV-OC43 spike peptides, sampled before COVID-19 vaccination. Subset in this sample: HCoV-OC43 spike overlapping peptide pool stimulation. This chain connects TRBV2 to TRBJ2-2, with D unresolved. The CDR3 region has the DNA TGTGCCAGCAGTCCTACATACATCTCCGCGAACACCGGGGAGCTGTTTTTT. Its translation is CASSPTYISANTGELFF.